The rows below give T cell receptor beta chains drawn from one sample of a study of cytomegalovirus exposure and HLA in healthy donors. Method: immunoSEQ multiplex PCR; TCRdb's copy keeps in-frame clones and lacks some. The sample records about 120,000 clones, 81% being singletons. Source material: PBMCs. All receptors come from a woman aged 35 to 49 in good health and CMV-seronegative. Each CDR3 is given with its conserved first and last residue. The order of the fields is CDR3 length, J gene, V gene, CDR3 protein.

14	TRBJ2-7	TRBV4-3	CASSPLTGNDEQYF
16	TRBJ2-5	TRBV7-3	CASSPGQAFHQETQYF
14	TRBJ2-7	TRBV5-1	CASRLGGGNYEQYF
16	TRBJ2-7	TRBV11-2	CASSLQLAGASYEQYF
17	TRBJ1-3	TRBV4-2	CASSQDPIPSSGNTIYF
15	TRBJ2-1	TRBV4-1	CASSQVAGARHEQFF
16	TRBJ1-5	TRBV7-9	CASSLAAVYSNQPQHF
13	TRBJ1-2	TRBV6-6	CASSYSAGYGYTF
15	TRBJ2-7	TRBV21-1	CASSNRFSGSYEQYF
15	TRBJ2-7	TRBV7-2	CASSLEAGKNYEQYF
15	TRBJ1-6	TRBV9	CASSSEGVSNSPLHF
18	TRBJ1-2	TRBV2	CASSDADRVRHINYGYTF
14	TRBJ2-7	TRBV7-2	CASSLAGTGSEQYF
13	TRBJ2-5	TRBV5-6	CASSPGGIVTQYF
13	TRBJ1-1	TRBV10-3	CAISALLGTEAFF
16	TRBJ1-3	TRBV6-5	CASSSSGGRSGNTIYF
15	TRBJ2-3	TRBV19	CASRRLAGDTDTQYF
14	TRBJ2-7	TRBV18	CASSPVDTIYEQYF
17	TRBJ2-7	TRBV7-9	CSSSPYTSRLVGYEQYF
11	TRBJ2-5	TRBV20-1	CSAGSGGFQYF
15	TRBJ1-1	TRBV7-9	CASSPRTAMNTEAFF
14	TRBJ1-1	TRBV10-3	CAIRAGQSGSEAFF
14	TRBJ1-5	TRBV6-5	CASSRAGNNQPQHF
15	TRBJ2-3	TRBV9	CASTGRDRVTDTQYF
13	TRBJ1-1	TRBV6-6	CASSLAQNTEAFF
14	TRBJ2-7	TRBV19	CASSIAGLDYEQYF
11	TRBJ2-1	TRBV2	CASSRKAEQFF
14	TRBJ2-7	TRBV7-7	CASSPQAAGGEQYF
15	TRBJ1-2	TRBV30	CAWTRGAAGGYGYTF
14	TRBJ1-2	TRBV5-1	CAVSSGTGGYGYTF
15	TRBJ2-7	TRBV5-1	CASSLVWGGTYEQYF
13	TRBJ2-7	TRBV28	CASSLNGEDEQYF
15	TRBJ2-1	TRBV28	CASSPITGSYNEQFF
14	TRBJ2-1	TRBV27	CASSLKGGRVEQFF
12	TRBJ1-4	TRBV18	CASGMNSEKLFF
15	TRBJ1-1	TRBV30	CAWRYPDRGHTEAFF
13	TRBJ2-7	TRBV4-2	CASSQGDSYEQYF
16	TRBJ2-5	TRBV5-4	CASSLALTSGQETQYF
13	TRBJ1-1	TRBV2	CASRDRDYTEAFF
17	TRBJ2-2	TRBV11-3	CASSLGIGGGYTGELFF
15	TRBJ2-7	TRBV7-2	CASRTSRQGSYEQYF
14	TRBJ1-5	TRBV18	CASSPTAENQPQHF
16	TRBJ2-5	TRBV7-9	CASSLVVLAGQETQYF
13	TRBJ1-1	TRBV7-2	CASSLRRGTEAFF
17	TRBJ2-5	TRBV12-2	CASRLGGTSGRQETQYF
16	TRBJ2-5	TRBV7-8	CASSRDLAGGQETQYF
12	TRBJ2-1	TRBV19	CASSIWGGEQFF
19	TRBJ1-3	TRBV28	CASSLGADGQGLPGNTIYF
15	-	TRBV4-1	CASSQPGLAVYEQYF
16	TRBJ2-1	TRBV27	CASSPLGQDSYNEQFF
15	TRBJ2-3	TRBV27	CASSRGQGITDTQYF
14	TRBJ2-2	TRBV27	CASSSLGGWRELFF
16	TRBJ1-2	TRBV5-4	CASSLAGTGAHQGYTF